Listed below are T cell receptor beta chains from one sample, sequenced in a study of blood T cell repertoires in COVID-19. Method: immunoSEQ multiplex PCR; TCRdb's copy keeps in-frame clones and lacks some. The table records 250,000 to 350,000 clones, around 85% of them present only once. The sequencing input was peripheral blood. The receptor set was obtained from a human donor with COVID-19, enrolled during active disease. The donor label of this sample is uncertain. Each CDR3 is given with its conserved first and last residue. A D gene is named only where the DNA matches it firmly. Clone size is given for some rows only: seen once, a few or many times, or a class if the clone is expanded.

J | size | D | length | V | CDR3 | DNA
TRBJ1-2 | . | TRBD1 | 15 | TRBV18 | CASSPGDSLNYGYTF | TGTGCCAGCTCACCGGGGGACAGCCTTAACTATGGCTACACCTTC
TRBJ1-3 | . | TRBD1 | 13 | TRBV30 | CAWDRGSGNTIYF | TGTGCCTGGGACAGGGGCTCTGGAAACACCATATATTTT
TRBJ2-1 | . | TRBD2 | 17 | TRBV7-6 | CASSLAGGTSDWNEQFF | TGTGCCAGCAGCTTAGCGGGTGGGACTAGCGACTGGAATGAGCAGTTCTTC
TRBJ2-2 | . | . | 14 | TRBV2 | CASSVNLNTGELFF | TGTGCCAGCAGCGTTAATTTGAACACCGGGGAGCTGTTTTTT
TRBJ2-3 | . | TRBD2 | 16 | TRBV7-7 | CASSLGLAGVGDTQYF | TGTGCTAGCAGCTTGGGACTAGCGGGAGTGGGAGATACGCAGTATTTT
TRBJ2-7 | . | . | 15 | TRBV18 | CASSPGAGLSYEQYF | TGTGCCAGCTCACCAGGGGCCGGGCTCTCCTACGAGCAGTACTTC
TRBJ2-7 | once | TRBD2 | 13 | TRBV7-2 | CASSSTSGYEQYF | TGTGCCAGCAGCTCGACTAGCGGCTACGAGCAGTACTTC
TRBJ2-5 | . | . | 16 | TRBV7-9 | CASSLAGRQEQETQYF | TGTGCCAGCAGCTTAGCGGGGAGACAGGAGCAAGAGACCCAGTACTTC
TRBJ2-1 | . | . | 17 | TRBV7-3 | CASSLVAPVSSYNEQFF | TGTGCCAGCAGCTTAGTCGCCCCGGTAAGCTCCTACAATGAGCAGTTCTTC
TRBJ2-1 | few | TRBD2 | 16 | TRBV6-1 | CASSGLAGRGNNEQFF | TGTGCCAGCAGTGGGCTAGCGGGACGGGGGAACAATGAGCAGTTCTTC
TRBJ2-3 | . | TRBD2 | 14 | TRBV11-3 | CASSTGGRTDTQYF | TGTGCCAGCAGCACGGGCGGGAGAACTGATACGCAGTATTTT
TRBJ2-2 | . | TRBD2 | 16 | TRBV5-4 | CASSLGGSANTGELFF | TGTGCCAGCAGCTTGGGCGGGAGCGCGAACACCGGGGAGCTGTTTTTT
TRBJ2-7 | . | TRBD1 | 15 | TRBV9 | CASSGTGQGSGEQYF | TGTGCCAGCAGCGGAACGGGACAGGGAAGTGGCGAGCAGTACTTC
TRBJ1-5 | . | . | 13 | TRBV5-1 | CASSLEGHRIQHF | TGCGCCAGCAGCTTGGAGGGACATCGCATCCAGCATTTT
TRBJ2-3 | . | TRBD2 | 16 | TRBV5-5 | CATGPTGTSGPDTQYF | TGTGCCACCGGACCGACGGGGACTAGCGGCCCAGATACGCAGTATTTT
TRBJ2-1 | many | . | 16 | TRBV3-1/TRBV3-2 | CASSQASVGAAHEQFF | TGTGCCAGCAGCCAGGCGTCAGTGGGAGCGGCCCATGAGCAGTTCTTC
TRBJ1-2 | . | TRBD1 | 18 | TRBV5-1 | CASSLDFRFGQGAMGYTF | TGCGCCAGCAGCTTGGACTTCCGCTTTGGACAGGGGGCCATGGGCTACACCTTC
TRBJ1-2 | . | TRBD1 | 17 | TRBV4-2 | CASSQEISGQGTYGYTF | TGTGCCAGCAGCCAAGAAATTTCGGGACAGGGGACCTATGGCTACACCTTC
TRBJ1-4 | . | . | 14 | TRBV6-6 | CASSYNQGLEKLFF | TGTGCCAGCAGTTACAACCAGGGATTGGAAAAACTGTTTTTT
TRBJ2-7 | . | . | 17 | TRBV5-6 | CASSLGPEFAGTYEQYF | TGTGCCAGCAGCTTGGGTCCCGAGTTTGCGGGAACTTACGAGCAGTACTTC
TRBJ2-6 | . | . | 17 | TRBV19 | CASSKSARRSGANVLTF | TGTGCCAGTAGTAAAAGCGCCCGGCGGTCTGGGGCCAACGTCCTGACTTTC
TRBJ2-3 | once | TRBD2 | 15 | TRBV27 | CASTLAGPLTDTQYF | TGTGCCAGTACACTAGCGGGTCCTCTCACAGATACGCAGTATTTT
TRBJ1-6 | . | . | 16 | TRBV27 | CASRRGGHSYNSPLHF | TGTGCCAGCAGACGCGGGGGACACTCCTATAATTCACCCCTCCACTTT
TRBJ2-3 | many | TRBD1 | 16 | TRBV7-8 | CASSPTRTGYTDTQYF | TGTGCCAGCAGCCCTACTCGGACAGGTTACACAGATACGCAGTATTTT